The next 22 T cell receptor beta chains were all read from a single sample in a study of cytomegalovirus exposure and HLA in healthy donors. Primers included in the PCR were 60 Vbeta and 13 Jbeta primers. The table came from immunoSEQ multiplex PCR; TCRdb's copy has only in-frame clones and leaves some out. This sample has 150,000 or so clones, with about 79% found just once. The sample consisted of PBMCs. The receptors were gathered from a man aged 50-60 years in good health and CMV-seropositive.

The chain uses TRBV6-6 and TRBJ2-2; 7 bases align to TRBD2. The CDR3 runs 14 residues. Looked up from germline, CDR1 is MNHNY and CDR2 is SVGAGI (reference sequence). V lost 4 bases and J lost 4; bases outside the gene matches: 3. The CDR3 bases are TGTGCCAGCAGTTCCCGGACTAGCACCGGGGAGCTGTTTTTT. Amino acids: CASSSRTSTGELFF.

A note on this clone: Other DNA sequences from this sample encode an identical CDR3 as well. CDR3 residues: CASSLIQGGRSGYTF. The CDR3 bases are TGTGCCAGCAGTTTAATACAGGGCGGACGGAGTGGCTACACCTTC. The rearrangement uses TRBV27 and TRBJ1-2, with a possible D match to TRBD1 (6 bases). Germline V gene sequence: CDR1 MNHEY, CDR2 SMNVEV (reference sequence). The CDR3 has 15 amino acids. Trimming pared 2 bases from V and 7 bases from J, leaving 17 bases between.

The rearrangement joins TRBV5-1 to TRBJ2-3; 11 bases are shared with TRBD2. This CDR3 is 15 amino acids long. The J segment lost 4 bases and the V segment lost 2 bases, leaving 3 bases of the junction unmatched. Germline V gene data show CDR1 as SGHRS and CDR2 as YFSETQ. The CDR3 nucleotides are TGCGCCAGCAGCTTTAGCGGGGGGGCTTCAGATACGCAGTATTTT. Translated, it gives CASSFSGGASDTQYF. Full variable domain (rest looked up from reference TRBV5-1 and TRBJ2-3): KAGVTQTPRYLIKTRGQQVTLSCSPISGHRSVSWYQQTPGQGLQFLFEYFSETQRNKGNFPGRFSGRQFSNSRSEMNVSTLELGDSALYLCASSFSGGASDTQYFGPGTRLTVL.

The chain combines TRBV15 with TRBJ2-5, with a possible D match to TRBD2 (5 bases). CDR3 length equals 15 residues. Looked up from germline, CDR1 is LNHNV and CDR2 is YYDKDF (reference sequence). Trimming shortened V by 0 bases and J by 5 bases, and 13 bases separated the two germline ends. In nucleotides, the CDR3 is TGTGCCACCAGCAGAGAGAAGGGAGTCCGCGAGACCCAGTACTTC. It yields the protein CATSREKGVRETQYF.

This chain links TRBV19 with TRBJ2-7, with 7 positions matching TRBD2. V dropped 3 bases and J dropped 0; count of bases not matched to a gene: 5. In germline, CDR1 is LNHDA, CDR2 SQIVND (reference sequence). The CDR3 is made up of 15 amino acids. The CDR3 reads CASSMSSGNSYEQYF. DNA of the CDR3: TGTGCCAGTAGTATGTCTAGCGGAAACTCCTACGAGCAGTACTTC.

The rearrangement uses TRBV16 and TRBJ1-5; D unclear. CDR3 length equals 14 residues. In germline, CDR1 is KGHSY, CDR2 FQNENV. V was cut by 2 bases and J by 0 bases, with 5 bases left in between. The CDR3 loop is CASSQGLSNQPQHF. The CDR3 DNA is TGTGCCAGCAGCCAAGGGCTTAGCAATCAGCCCCAGCATTTT. Combining the CDR3 with reference TRBV16 and TRBJ1-5 gives the whole variable domain GEEVAQTPKHLVRGEGQKAKLYCAPIKGHSYVFWYQQVLKNEFKFLISFQNENVFDETGMPKERFSAKCLPNSPCSLEIQATKLEDSAVYFCASSQGLSNQPQHFGDGTRLSIL.

The count of this clone is one. The chain carries TRBV11-1 and TRBJ1-2; tentatively, D is TRBD1 (5 bases). Germline V gene sequence: CDR1 SGHAT, CDR2 FQDESV (reference sequence). V lost 4 bases to trimming and J lost 7 bases, with 16 bases between them. The CDR3 runs to 14 residues. The CDR3 DNA reads TGTGCCAGCAGCTCCAGCGGGGGAACAGGTGGCTACACCTTC. As protein: CASSSSGGTGGYTF.

This sequence joins TRBV2 and TRBJ2-1, with 14 bases that match TRBD2. V shed 4 bases and J 6 bases; nucleotides not matched to a gene: 14. The germline V gene encodes CDR1 SNHLY and CDR2 FYNNEI. The CDR3 is 19 residues long. The CDR3 DNA reads as TGTGCCAGCAGTGGGAATCCCATGACTAGCGGGGGGGCGGTCAATGAGCAGTTCTTC. Its translation: CASSGNPMTSGGAVNEQFF.

This clone has only a few counts. The chain links TRBV6-1 to TRBJ1-5; D unresolved. Deletions cut 4 bases from V and 2 bases from J, with 15 bases between. This CDR3 contains 16 residues. CDR1 MNHNS and CDR2 SASEGT come from the germline V gene. The CDR3 DNA is TGTGCCAGCAGTGTCCTATCAGCGTACGGCAATCAGCCCCAGCATTTT. Translated: CASSVLSAYGNQPQHF.

This clone appeared once. The chain recombines TRBV5-4 with TRBJ1-1; a possible D gene is TRBD1 (6 bases). The germline V gene encodes CDR1 SGHNT and CDR2 YYREEE (reference sequence). The CDR3 sequence is 14 residues long. Trimming removed 4 bases from V and 1 base from J, with 11 bases in between. In nucleotides, the CDR3 is TGTGCCAGCAGCCCTAAAGGGGGGAACACTGAAGCTTTCTTT. It encodes CASSPKGGNTEAFF.

V usage is TRBV6-5 and J usage is TRBJ1-2; 7 bases are shared with TRBD1. Germline CDR1 reads MNHEY; CDR2 reads SVGAGI. There are 14 residues in the CDR3. Trimming cost V 6 bases and J 2 bases; bases outside gene matches: 6. The DNA of the CDR3 is TGTGCCAGCAGCCGACAGACAGGGAACTATGGCTACACCTTC. Its translation is CASSRQTGNYGYTF.

V gene TRBV5-5 combines with J gene TRBJ2-1; 7 positions agree with TRBD1. The V and J ends lost 3 bases and 4 bases, in that order; junction bases with no gene match: 10. Germline V gene sequence: CDR1 SGHKS, CDR2 YYEKEE (reference sequence). The CDR3 extends over 16 amino acids. The CDR3 DNA is TGTGCCAGCAGCTCGGCCATGGGACAGAGTTACAATGAGCAGTTCTTC. Amino acid sequence: CASSSAMGQSYNEQFF.

The rearrangement uses TRBV7-9 and TRBJ1-1; D is possibly TRBD1 (6 bases). This CDR3 has 14 residues. Germline assignment: CDR1 SEHNR and CDR2 FQNEAQ (reference sequence). V was shortened by 5 bases and J by 5 bases, with 15 bases between the two germline ends. The CDR3, as DNA: TGTGCCAGCAGCATCTCCAGGGGTATTACTGAAGCTTTCTTT. Translated: CASSISRGITEAFF. Drawing the rest from reference TRBV7-9 and TRBJ1-1, the complete variable domain is DTGVSQNPRHKITKRGQNVTFRCDPISEHNRLYWYRQTLGQGPEFLTYFQNEAQLEKSRLLSDRFSAERPKGSFSTLEIQRTEQGDSAMYLCASSISRGITEAFFGQGTRLTVV.

The chain employs TRBV2 and TRBJ2-5; the D gene is possibly TRBD2 (5 bases). Germline-derived CDR1 and CDR2 are SNHLY and FYNNEI. The V end was cut by 4 bases, the J end by 5 bases, with 14 bases between. The CDR3 contains 14 residues. The CDR3 DNA reads TGTGCCAGCAGTGTCGGCGGGTGGAGGGAGACCCAGTACTTC. It codes for CASSVGGWRETQYF.

As DNA, the CDR3 is TGCGCCAGCAGCACCCGACAGGGGAGCACTGAAGCTTTCTTT. The encoded protein is CASSTRQGSTEAFF. The V call is TRBV5-1, the J call TRBJ1-1; 8 nucleotides line up with TRBD1. The ends lost 4 bases at V and 4 bases at J; junction bases unmatched: 6. The germline V gene has CDR1 SGHRS and CDR2 YFSETQ. CDR3 length equals 14 residues.

This chain uses TRBV6-5 with TRBJ1-6; 7 positions agree with TRBD1. Germline lookup yields CDR1 MNHEY and CDR2 SVGAGI. CDR3 length: 15 amino acids. V lost 5 bases, J lost 8 bases, and 9 bases stayed unmatched. CDR3 in amino acids: CASSTYRGRDSPLHF. For the CDR3, the DNA is TGTGCCAGCAGTACCTACAGGGGTCGGGATTCACCCCTCCACTTT.

This clone was counted once. The CDR3 protein is CASSFSSGEKGGSLTQYF. CDR3 coding DNA: TGCGCCAGCAGCTTCTCTAGCGGGGAGAAGGGGGGCTCACTAACGCAGTATTTT. The chain has TRBV5-1 and TRBJ2-3; 9 bases are a match to TRBD2. Germline values: CDR1 SGHRS, CDR2 YFSETQ. Unmatched junction bases numbered 19, after V lost 2 bases and J lost 9 bases. This CDR3 spans 18 amino acids.

V usage is TRBV5-6 and J usage is TRBJ1-2, with a tentative D call TRBD1 (5 bases). This CDR3 has 14 amino acids. From germline, CDR1 is SGHDT and CDR2 YYEEEE. V was pared by 4 bases and J by 2 bases, with 12 bases between. Here the CDR3 reads CASSPQGRNYGYTF. As DNA, the CDR3 is TGTGCCAGCAGCCCCCAGGGAAGGAACTATGGCTACACCTTC. Full variable domain (outside the CDR3, taken from reference TRBV5-6 and TRBJ1-2): DAGVTQSPTHLIKTRGQQVTLRCSPKSGHDTVSWYQQALGQGPQFIFQYYEEEERQRGNFPDRFSGHQFPNYSSELNVNALLLGDSALYLCASSPQGRNYGYTFGSGTRLTVV.

The gene calls are TRBV30 and TRBJ1-3, with D unresolved. Looked up from germline, CDR1 is GTSNPN and CDR2 is SVGIG (reference sequence). The CDR3 runs to 13 residues. CDR3 loop: CALSLGAGNTIYF. CDR3 sequence (DNA): TGTGCACTAAGCCTAGGAGCTGGAAACACCATATATTTT.

This rearrangement joins TRBV6-1 to TRBJ2-5; 8 bases line up with TRBD2. V trimming: 5 bases; J trimming: 5 bases; junction bases outside the gene matches: 7. Per germline, CDR1 MNHNS and CDR2 SASEGT. This CDR3 has 14 residues. CDR3 protein: CASSSGGAVETQYF. CDR3 DNA: TGTGCCAGCAGTTCCGGGGGGGCGGTTGAGACCCAGTACTTC.

The chain uses TRBV9 and TRBJ2-1; possibly TRBD2 for D (5 bases). V gave up 4 bases and J gave up 6 bases, with 17 bases separating them. Germline CDR1 is SGDLS and CDR2 is YYNGEE. This CDR3 region has 15 residues. The DNA of the CDR3 is TGTGCCAGCAGCCCCGGGGTAGTAGTCTTCAATGAGCAGTTCTTC. Translating it yields CASSPGVVVFNEQFF. The complete variable domain, with remaining parts taken from reference TRBV9 and TRBJ2-1, reads DSGVTQTPKHLITATGQRVTLRCSPRSGDLSVYWYQQSLDQGLQFLIQYYNGEERAKGNILERFSAQQFPDLHSELNLSSLELGDSALYFCASSPGVVVFNEQFFGPGTRLTVL.

J is TRBJ2-3 and V is TRBV9; TRBD1 agrees at 9 bases. V shed 4 bases and J 1 base; nucleotides not matched to a gene: 1. CDR3 length: 14 amino acids. The germline gives CDR1 SGDLS, CDR2 YYNGEE. The CDR3 nucleotides read TGTGCCAGCAGCCGGGACAGGGGCACAGATACGCAGTATTTT. Its translation: CASSRDRGTDTQYF. The variable domain in full, with the rest retrieved from reference TRBV9 and TRBJ2-3, is DSGVTQTPKHLITATGQRVTLRCSPRSGDLSVYWYQQSLDQGLQFLIQYYNGEERAKGNILERFSAQQFPDLHSELNLSSLELGDSALYFCASSRDRGTDTQYFGPGTRLTVL.